This T cell receptor (beta chain) emerged from a study of graft-versus-host responses after intestinal transplantation. Study-level information: Multivisceral, liver-intestinal, or isolated intestinal transplants were received by the recipients.

Germline CDR1 SGHDN, CDR2 FVKESK. The CDR3 runs 15 residues. V lost 4 bases and J 9 bases, leaving 16 bases between the germline ends. This clone was observed once. The method was immunoSEQ multiplex PCR; TCRdb's version includes in-frame clones alone and lacks a portion of them. Of roughly 15,000 clones in the sample, around 40% are singletons; the top ten hold around 1.1%. A sort after the reaction isolated proliferating CFSE-low CD3+CD4+ and CD3+CD8+ responders. The source material was alloreactive CD4+ T cells from a mixed lymphocyte reaction culture, sampled before intestinal transplant. Noted subset: CFSE-low proliferating T cells sorted from approximately 6-day pre-transplant mixed lymphocyte reaction (GvH or HvG direction). The sequence was obtained from a human patient who received an intestinal transplant. The chain couples TRBV14 to TRBJ1-6, with D uncertain. The chain's CDR3 is CASSLGPPGSSPLHF. As DNA, the CDR3 is TGTGCCAGCAGCCTTGGGCCTCCCGGAAGTTCACCCCTCCACTTT.